This T cell receptor (beta chain) was identified in a study of post-analysis software for immune sequencing data (dated by TCRdb to the mid-2010s). Study-level background: Disease courses on record covered relapsing-remitting, secondary progressive and progressive-relapsing multiple sclerosis, though some patients had no subtype annotation. The multiple sclerosis patient repertoires were compared with 10 or so previously published healthy control repertoires from donors aged 6 to 25 years. A subset of samples was prepared in parallel using single-end sample barcoding, then pooled and co-amplified after Illumina adapter ligation.

The library was prepared using PCR. Sequenced using an Illumina HiSeq 2500. To reduce PCR and sequencing biases, unique molecular identifiers were incorporated into the TCR beta cDNA libraries. Every 1 to 10 million input T cells yielded some 500,000 cDNA molecules, meaning each molecule approximated one T cell. The patient libraries were prepared and sequenced using the same protocol as the earlier healthy control dataset. Samples belonging to the same batch were prepared together, multiplexed and sequenced on a shared HiSeq lane. In the original analysis: Raw barcoded reads were processed with MIGEC, discarding single-read molecular identifier groups before consensus assembly and CDR3 extraction. Clonotype tables were post-analysed with VDJtools, normalizing diversity by down-sampling all datasets to the smallest sample size. Repertoire overlap clustering matched CDR3 amino acid but not nucleotide sequences to correct batch-related cross-sample contamination. The public sequencing data were trimmed at Q25 with fastp and processed into clonotypes with MiXCR by TCRdb, which kept only in-frame beta chains. CDR3 protein sequences are deduplicated, and each keeps its most common genes and DNA. TCRdb's processing, not the authors' own work, is the source of the V and J calls. This sample gives fewer than 850,000 distinct CDR3 sequences in total; roughly 27% of them show up just once. Around 0.6% of the sample goes to the ten largest clones.

With respect to this clonotype: The specificity of this receptor is unknown. One base away there is no much larger clone; base qualities are not given.

TCR beta repertoires were profiled from peripheral blood of under 15 young patients with multiple sclerosis to demonstrate the VDJtools post-analysis software. The multiple sclerosis patients were children and adolescents ranging in age from roughly 6 to 16 years. Overall study results and their limits: Significantly lower normalized Chao1 diversity was found in multiple sclerosis patients than in controls, suggesting substantial peripheral T-cell clonal expansion. The control group was slightly older than the multiple sclerosis patient group. When samples were clustered directly using the F measure, samples prepared in the same batch co-clustered strongly, which prompted a batch-effect correction.

Sequenced material: blood. The sequence was collected from a girl between 10 and 17 years old with multiple sclerosis.

The nucleotides are TGCAGTGCTAGAGATAAACGCGGGAGCGATGGATACTCACAAGAGACCCAGTACTTC. Translated, this gives CSARDKRGSDGYSQETQYF. The chain is encoded by TRBV20-1 joined to TRBJ2-5; the central 7 bases match TRBD2. V and J are trimmed by 0 bases and 2 bases, and the gene matches miss 18 bases of the junction. The CDR3 runs 19 amino acids, cysteine and phenylalanine included. This entry keeps only the CDR3 DNA: 57 bases, framed from base 1. CDR1 and CDR2, looked up from the germline V gene (reference sequence), are DFQATT and SNEGSKA.